One and the same sample provided the 19 T cell receptor beta chains below, sequenced in a study of cytomegalovirus exposure and HLA in healthy donors. The PCR employed 60 Vbeta primers together with 13 Jbeta primers. This table comes from immunoSEQ multiplex PCR, and its TCRdb copy is limited to in-frame clones, with some not included. Here the sample spans over 100,000 clones, around 81% being singletons. The sequenced sample was PBMCs. These receptors originate from a woman under 40 in good health and CMV-seronegative.

In this sample, this clone turned up a few times. V usage is TRBV25-1 and J usage is TRBJ2-1; 7 positions match TRBD1. Trimming at V came to 5 bases and at J to 6 bases, leaving 7 bases not matched to a gene. CDR3 length: 14 residues. Per germline, CDR1 MGHDK and CDR2 SYGVNS. The CDR3 region has the DNA TGTGCCAGCAGTCACAGGGGTAGGGGCAATGAGCAGTTCTTC. Translation: CASSHRGRGNEQFF.

This clone was counted once. The rearrangement links TRBV5-4 to TRBJ1-1; D remains unclear. The germline V gene encodes CDR1 SGHNT and CDR2 YYREEE (reference sequence). The CDR3 extends over 13 amino acids. Trimming cost V 2 bases and J 0 bases, with 5 bases left between them. CDR3 sequence reads: CASSFNLNTEAFF. The DNA of the CDR3 is TGTGCCAGCAGCTTTAATTTGAACACTGAAGCTTTCTTT.

As for this clone: One end of the junction does not line up with germline, which may come from a read error. The V gene is TRBV7-9, the J gene TRBJ2-2; the match to TRBD2 covers 9 bases. Germline V gene lookup returns CDR1 SEHNR and CDR2 FQNEAQ (reference sequence). The CDR3 is made up of 17 amino acids. The CDR3 loop is CSSSLRGSGRSTGELFF. CDR3 bases: TGTTCCAGCAGCTTACGTGGTAGCGGGAGATCCACCGGGGAGCTGTTTTTT.

The V and J genes are TRBV30 and TRBJ2-7; no reliable D call. V was clipped by 3 bases and J by 3 bases, with 6 bases between them. Looked up from germline, CDR1 is GTSNPN and CDR2 is SVGIG (reference sequence). This CDR3 comprises 11 residues. The CDR3 spells CAWSGVYEQYF. In nucleotides, the CDR3 is TGTGCCTGGAGCGGTGTCTACGAGCAGTACTTC.

The CDR3 DNA reads as TGTGCCAGCAGTTACGCCAGCTATGGCTACACCTTC. This gives the protein CASSYASYGYTF. The V and J genes are TRBV6-6 and TRBJ1-2; D not certain. Trimming shortened V by 2 bases and J by 4 bases, and 5 bases separated the two germline ends. The CDR3 is 12 amino acids. Looked up from germline, CDR1 is MNHNY and CDR2 is SVGAGI (reference sequence).

V usage is TRBV28 and J usage is TRBJ1-5; 9 nucleotides line up with TRBD1. This CDR3 comprises 14 residues. Looked up from germline, CDR1 is MDHEN and CDR2 is SYDVKM. The ends lost 4 bases at V and 4 bases at J; junction bases unmatched: 2. This CDR3 reads CASSSGTGNQPQHF. CDR3 bases: TGTGCCAGCAGTTCCGGGACAGGGAATCAGCCCCAGCATTTT.

The chain is built from TRBV28 and TRBJ2-5, with D possibly TRBD2 on 6 matching bases. Per germline, CDR1 MDHEN and CDR2 SYDVKM. The CDR3 spans 13 residues. Trimming shortened V by 3 bases and J by 5 bases, and 10 bases separated the two germline ends. The CDR3, as DNA: TGTGCCAGCAGTTTCGGGGGTTCGGAGACCCAGTACTTC. Amino acids: CASSFGGSETQYF.

This rearrangement joins TRBV5-8 to TRBJ1-2; the D is unclear. V dropped 4 bases and J dropped 1 base, with 14 bases sitting between them. Germline values: CDR1 SGHTS, CDR2 YDEGEE. The CDR3 sequence is 15 residues long. This CDR3 is CASSLSIRLNYGYTF. As DNA, the CDR3 is TGTGCCAGCAGCCTCTCAATCAGACTTAACTATGGCTACACCTTC.

This rearrangement joins TRBV5-1 to TRBJ2-1; 9 nucleotides line up with TRBD2. The CDR3 totals 16 residues. V trimming: 0 bases; J trimming: 2 bases; junction bases outside the gene matches: 3. Germline V gives CDR1 SGHRS, CDR2 YFSETQ. For the CDR3, the DNA is TGCGCCAGCAGCTTGGCGACTAGCGGTGCCTACAATGAGCAGTTCTTC. Translating gives CASSLATSGAYNEQFF.

The chain combines TRBV7-9 with TRBJ2-5; tentative D call: TRBD1 (5 bases). Germline CDR1 is SEHNR and CDR2 is FQNEAQ (reference sequence). The CDR3 covers 15 residues. Deletions cut 5 bases from V and 3 bases from J, with 16 bases between. CDR3 sequence: CASSPMARAKETQYF. CDR3 DNA: TGTGCCAGCAGCCCAATGGCCAGGGCAAAAGAGACCCAGTACTTC. Based on the CDR3 plus reference TRBV7-9 and TRBJ2-5, the full variable domain is DTGVSQNPRHKITKRGQNVTFRCDPISEHNRLYWYRQTLGQGPEFLTYFQNEAQLEKSRLLSDRFSAERPKGSFSTLEIQRTEQGDSAMYLCASSPMARAKETQYFGPGTRLLVL.

The chain combines TRBV5-1 with TRBJ1-1, with D maybe TRBD1 (6 bases). The V and J ends lost 0 bases and 1 base respectively, with 10 bases between them. Germline lookup yields CDR1 SGHRS and CDR2 YFSETQ. This CDR3 is 15 amino acids long. The CDR3 DNA is TGCGCCAGCAGCTTGGAGCTGGGGGCGAACACTGAAGCTTTCTTT. It specifies CASSLELGANTEAFF.

This chain joins TRBV5-6 and TRBJ2-7, with TRBD1 matching 9 bases. This CDR3 is built from 14 residues. The germline CDR1 and CDR2 sequences are SGHDT and YYEEEE. Trimming took 3 bases from V and 1 from J; bases not matched to a gene: 2. The CDR3 sequence: CASSSGTGSYEQYF. CDR3 nucleotides: TGTGCCAGCAGCTCCGGGACAGGGTCCTACGAGCAGTACTTC.

The chain is built from TRBV5-4 and TRBJ2-3; TRBD2 matches at 11 bases. The trim removed 9 bases at V and 2 bases at J, leaving 11 bases unmatched. This CDR3 has 16 residues. The germline V gene has CDR1 SGHNT and CDR2 YYREEE (reference sequence). Here the CDR3 DNA reads TGTGCCATCAAAGAGCTAGCGGGGGGACACACAGATACGCAGTATTTT. Translation: CAIKELAGGHTDTQYF.

This clone was recorded once. The CDR3: CASSRPGGGGYTF. CDR3 coding DNA: TGCGCCAGCAGCCGCCCAGGGGGCGGAGGCTACACCTTC. The chain employs TRBV4-1 and TRBJ1-2; 8 bases map to TRBD1. Germline CDR1 reads MGHRA; CDR2 reads YSYEKL. This CDR3 comprises 13 residues. After removal of 4 bases from V and 8 bases from J, the junction contained 6 bases not matched to a gene.

The chain recombines TRBV6-1 with TRBJ2-5; D not certain. With 4 bases removed from V and 5 bases from J, the gap between germline ends came to 11 bases. The CDR3 is made up of 13 amino acids. The V gene's germline CDR1 is MNHNS and CDR2 SASEGT. The CDR3 loop is CASSVNFGETQYF. In DNA, the CDR3 is TGTGCCAGCAGTGTCAACTTCGGGGAGACCCAGTACTTC.

This clone was recorded a few times. The chain couples TRBV5-1 to TRBJ1-2, with 9 nucleotides matching TRBD1. The CDR3 has 13 residues. Trimming removed 2 bases from V and 6 bases from J; junction bases left unmatched: 2. Germline assignment: CDR1 SGHRS and CDR2 YFSETQ. The CDR3 DNA reads TGCGCCAGCAGCTTTGGACAGGGGAATGGCTACACCTTC. As protein: CASSFGQGNGYTF. The whole variable domain, filled in from reference TRBV5-1 and TRBJ1-2, reads KAGVTQTPRYLIKTRGQQVTLSCSPISGHRSVSWYQQTPGQGLQFLFEYFSETQRNKGNFPGRFSGRQFSNSRSEMNVSTLELGDSALYLCASSFGQGNGYTFGSGTRLTVV.

The chain uses TRBV10-3 and TRBJ1-1, with 7 bases aligning to TRBD1. The length of the CDR3 is 14 residues. With 6 bases clipped from V and 0 bases from J, the junction kept 4 bases outside the gene matches. Germline CDR1 ENHRY, CDR2 SYGVKD. CDR3 sequence (DNA): TGTGCCATCAGACAGGGACAGATGAACACTGAAGCTTTCTTT. Its protein is CAIRQGQMNTEAFF.

This clone was recorded only once. The chain couples TRBV7-2 to TRBJ2-7; D is unresolved. Germline CDR1 reads SGHTA; CDR2 reads FQGNSA. This CDR3 has 15 residues. V was trimmed by 2 bases and J by 6 bases, leaving 17 bases between them. The CDR3 spells CASSLIRPNPGEQYF. The CDR3 region has the DNA TGTGCCAGCAGCTTAATTCGGCCCAACCCGGGCGAGCAGTACTTC.

The chain uses TRBV5-6 and TRBJ1-2; D not resolved. Germline V gene lookup returns CDR1 SGHDT and CDR2 YYEEEE. The CDR3 consists of 14 residues. V was cut by 1 base and J by 4 bases, with 11 bases left in between. The CDR3 loop reads CASSLRAGSYGYTF. The CDR3 DNA reads as TGTGCCAGCAGCTTGAGGGCGGGATCCTATGGCTACACCTTC.